A selection of T cell receptor beta chains follows, all from one sample in a study of blood T cells in healthy people across ages. One entry per CDR3 protein results from TCRdb running MiXCR on the 5' RACE reads. The profile shows 800,000 to 950,000 distinct CDR3 sequences, approximately 32% of them singletons. These data were also filed under a second study, of T cells of mothers and their children.

The sample was blood. The receptors originated from a woman between 35 and 50 years old in good health. Each CDR3 is given with its conserved first and last residue. A D gene is named only where the DNA matches it firmly. Part of the rows lack a size; the others show once, few, many or a class for expanded clones.

d_gene,v_gene,abundance,j_gene,CDR3aa,CDR3nt
NA,TRBV28,few,TRBJ1-2,CASSIEGTLWGYTF,TGTGCCAGCAGTATCGAAGGAACGCTTTGGGGCTACACCTTC
NA,TRBV4-3,few,TRBJ1-4,CASSQDFPNEKLFF,TGCGCCAGCAGCCAAGATTTCCCAAATGAAAAACTGTTTTTT
TRBD1,TRBV29-1,many,TRBJ2-7,CSVEIRDRGGWSYEQYF,TGCAGCGTTGAAATCCGGGACAGGGGGGGATGGTCCTACGAGCAGTACTTC
NA,TRBV6-2/TRBV6-3,few,TRBJ2-7,CASSVRDTTRFSRYEQYF,TGTGCCAGCAGTGTCCGGGACACCACACGCTTCTCCCGATACGAGCAGTACTTC
NA,TRBV28,many,TRBJ2-6,CATSTTGSGANVLTF,TGTGCCACCTCCACCACAGGGTCTGGGGCCAACGTCCTGACTTTC
NA,TRBV14,NA,TRBJ1-6,CASSPQGYASPLHF,TGTGCCAGCAGCCCGCAGGGGTATGCTTCACCCCTCCACTTT
NA,TRBV15,NA,TRBJ2-3,CATSRDSNTQYF,TGTGCCACCAGCAGAGATTCAAATACGCAGTATTTT
NA,TRBV2,NA,TRBJ2-2,CASSERGANTGELFF,TGTGCCAGCAGTGAGAGGGGAGCGAACACCGGGGAGCTGTTTTTT
TRBD1,TRBV5-1,NA,TRBJ2-1,CASSRRTGMGSGGEQFF,TGCGCCAGCAGCCGACGGACAGGGATGGGATCGGGCGGTGAGCAGTTCTTC
NA,TRBV4-2,many,TRBJ1-2,CASSQDQGHYYGYTF,TGTGCCAGCAGCCAAGATCAAGGGCATTACTATGGCTACACCTTC
NA,TRBV7-2,many,TRBJ2-7,CASSLGGLSSYEQYF,TGTGCCAGCAGCTTAGGGGGCCTGAGCTCCTACGAGCAGTACTTC
TRBD1,TRBV28,NA,TRBJ1-2,CASRPTGVRNYGYTF,TGTGCCAGCAGGCCTACAGGGGTGCGCAACTATGGCTACACCTTC
NA,TRBV3-1,NA,TRBJ1-1,CASSQTAMNTEAFF,TGTGCCAGCAGCCAGACCGCTATGAACACTGAAGCTTTCTTT
NA,TRBV12-3/TRBV12-4,few,TRBJ1-1,CASILGGYTEAFF,TGTGCCAGCATCCTAGGGGGGTACACTGAAGCTTTCTTT
TRBD1,TRBV7-3,many,TRBJ1-2,CASSPGTGGGYGYTF,TGTGCCAGCAGCCCCGGGACAGGGGGCGGCTATGGCTACACCTTC
NA,TRBV5-5,many,TRBJ1-1,CASSPGTTEAFF,TGTGCCAGCAGCCCAGGGACCACTGAAGCTTTCTTT
TRBD1,TRBV27,many,TRBJ1-1,CASSHSTGGYTEAFF,TGTGCCAGCAGCCACTCCACAGGGGGGTACACTGAAGCTTTCTTT
NA,TRBV12-3/TRBV12-4,few,TRBJ1-2,CASSCNTGANGYTF,TGTGCCAGCAGTTGTAATACAGGAGCAAATGGCTACACCTTC
NA,TRBV6-5,many,TRBJ2-1,CASGGLGGLLTDEQFF,TGTGCCAGCGGGGGGCTTGGCGGGCTCCTTACCGATGAGCAGTTCTTC
TRBD1,TRBV28,many,TRBJ2-3,CASSFVDRDGDTQYF,TGTGCCAGCAGTTTCGTGGACAGGGATGGAGATACGCAGTATTTT
NA,TRBV3-1,NA,TRBJ1-2,CASSPVFRGSNYGYTF,TGTGCCAGCAGCCCCGTTTTTAGGGGGTCGAACTATGGCTACACCTTC
NA,TRBV20-1,few,TRBJ1-5,CSASDARQPQHF,TGCAGTGCTAGCGACGCTCGGCAGCCCCAGCATTTT
NA,TRBV28,NA,TRBJ1-5,CASSLKTQPQHF,TGTGCCAGCAGTTTAAAAACCCAGCCCCAGCATTTT
NA,TRBV28,NA,TRBJ1-1,CASRSPRGLNTEAFF,TGTGCCAGCAGATCTCCTCGGGGATTGAACACTGAAGCTTTCTTT
NA,TRBV19,NA,TRBJ2-7,CASSAVPGGYEQYF,TGTGCCAGTAGTGCCGTCCCCGGGGGCTACGAGCAGTACTTC
NA,TRBV6-6,NA,TRBJ1-6,CASSVLLPGKGPLHF,TGTGCCAGCAGTGTCCTTCTTCCGGGGAAAGGACCCCTCCACTTT
NA,TRBV20-1,many,TRBJ1-2,CSARWMAGSNGYTF,TGCAGTGCTAGATGGATGGCAGGATCTAATGGCTACACCTTC
NA,TRBV28,NA,TRBJ1-2,CASSFAPGKDYGYTF,TGTGCCAGCAGTTTCGCTCCGGGGAAGGACTATGGCTACACCTTC
TRBD2,TRBV5-1,many,TRBJ2-1,CASSLGLAGPNEQFF,TGCGCCAGCAGCTTGGGACTAGCGGGGCCCAATGAGCAGTTCTTC
NA,TRBV12-3/TRBV12-4,few,TRBJ2-2,CASSRRTANTGELFF,TGTGCCAGCAGTCGCCGGACGGCGAACACCGGGGAGCTGTTTTTT
NA,TRBV7-3,many,TRBJ2-3,CASTPRDSRGDTQYF,TGTGCCAGCACCCCACGGGACTCAAGAGGGGATACGCAGTATTTT
NA,TRBV29-1,few,TRBJ1-1,CSVAGHTEAFF,TGCAGCGTTGCTGGGCACACTGAAGCTTTCTTT
NA,TRBV12-3/TRBV12-4,few,TRBJ2-7,CASTPADGSYEQYF,TGTGCCAGCACGCCCGCGGACGGATCCTACGAGCAGTACTTC
TRBD1,TRBV6-6,few,TRBJ1-2,CANSVGQGGNYGYTF,TGTGCCAACAGTGTGGGACAGGGGGGAAACTATGGCTACACCTTC
NA,TRBV11-2,many,TRBJ2-5,CASSYWVKETQYF,TGTGCCAGCAGCTATTGGGTGAAAGAGACCCAGTACTTC
NA,TRBV11-2,many,TRBJ1-2,CASSLPWERGYTF,TGTGCCAGCAGCTTGCCGTGGGAACGTGGCTACACCTTC
NA,TRBV28,many,TRBJ2-7,CASSLTLTYEQYF,TGTGCCAGCAGTTTAACCCTTACCTACGAGCAGTACTTC
NA,TRBV20-1,many,TRBJ2-7,CSHNMGRSYEQYF,TGCAGCCATAACATGGGACGGTCCTACGAGCAGTACTTC
TRBD1,TRBV20-1,many,TRBJ1-2,CSAYPGGVVYGYTF,TGCAGTGCTTACCCAGGGGGAGTTGTCTATGGCTACACCTTC
TRBD1,TRBV7-2,many,TRBJ2-6,CASRQTGSGANVLTF,TGTGCCAGCAGACAGACAGGGTCTGGGGCCAACGTCCTGACTTTC
NA,TRBV5-1,NA,TRBJ1-1,CATSPAGQTNTEAFF,TGCGCCACCTCTCCCGCAGGTCAGACGAACACTGAAGCTTTCTTT
NA,TRBV12-3/TRBV12-4,few,TRBJ1-1,CASSFQMNTEAFF,TGTGCCAGCAGTTTTCAGATGAACACTGAAGCTTTCTTT
TRBD2,TRBV11-2,NA,TRBJ2-1,CASSLGPQERGPYNEQFF,TGTGCCAGCAGCTTAGGTCCACAGGAGCGGGGGCCCTACAATGAGCAGTTCTTC
NA,TRBV3-1,NA,TRBJ2-7,CASSQDGGTVSYEQYF,TGTGCCAGCAGCCAAGATGGGGGCACAGTATCCTACGAGCAGTACTTC
NA,TRBV6-5,once,TRBJ1-1,CASSSLGAPGAFF,TGTGCCAGCAGTTCCCTAGGGGCCCCGGGGGCTTTCTTT
NA,TRBV7-8,NA,TRBJ1-6,CASSLNVMGQSYNSPLHF,TGTGCCAGCAGCTTAAATGTAATGGGGCAATCCTATAATTCACCCCTCCACTTT
TRBD2,TRBV24-1,NA,TRBJ2-1,CATSDSGLSHNEQFF,TGTGCCACCAGTGATTCGGGACTATCCCACAATGAGCAGTTCTTC
NA,TRBV28,many,TRBJ2-4,CASSLGGSGNIQYF,TGTGCCAGCAGTTTAGGGGGCTCTGGAAACATTCAGTACTTC
NA,TRBV15,NA,TRBJ2-5,CATSRDWSAGQGTQYF,TGTGCCACCAGCAGAGATTGGTCGGCAGGACAAGGGACCCAGTACTTC
NA,TRBV4-3,NA,TRBJ1-2,CASSRESQGVYGYTF,TGCGCCAGCAGCCGAGAAAGCCAGGGCGTTTACGGCTACACCTTC
TRBD1,TRBV2,few,TRBJ1-2,CASSRNKGQALYGYTF,TGTGCCAGCAGTAGAAACAAGGGACAGGCTCTCTATGGCTACACCTTC
TRBD1,TRBV7-9,few,TRBJ2-7,CASNPGTGVYEQYF,TGTGCCAGCAACCCTGGAACAGGGGTCTACGAGCAGTACTTC
NA,TRBV5-8,NA,TRBJ2-5,CASSLGRSREETQYF,TGTGCCAGCAGCTTGGGTCGTTCCAGGGAAGAGACCCAGTACTTC
NA,TRBV19,NA,TRBJ2-1,CASQSGSYNEQFF,TGTGCCAGTCAGTCGGGGTCCTACAATGAGCAGTTCTTC
NA,TRBV29-1,few,TRBJ1-1,CSVEGINTEAFF,TGCAGCGTTGAAGGTATTAACACTGAAGCTTTCTTT
NA,TRBV28,NA,TRBJ1-1,CASTLLAENTEAFF,TGTGCCAGCACCCTCCTCGCAGAGAACACTGAAGCTTTCTTT
TRBD2,TRBV20-1,NA,TRBJ2-5,CSASRLAGGGETQYF,TGCAGTGCTAGCCGACTAGCGGGGGGAGGGGAGACCCAGTACTTC